The 32 T cell receptor beta chains below all came from one sample that was sequenced in a study of beta chain features in type 1 diabetes. Investigators reverse transcribed all isolated RNA, so they sequenced expressed TCRB transcripts. The repertoire was sequenced with immunoSEQ multiplex PCR; TCRdb's copy has only in-frame clones and lacks some. Here the sample spans around 500,000 clones, 9.5% to 12% being singletons. Sequencing was carried out using naive CD4+ T cells from blood. The receptors shown here come from a woman between 18 and 30 years old in good health.

The V call is TRBV5-4, the J call TRBJ2-1; D may be TRBD2 (5 bases). The CDR3 loop spans 14 amino acids. Germline V lookup: CDR1 SGHNT, CDR2 YYREEE (reference sequence). With 3 bases removed from V and 6 bases from J, the gap between germline ends came to 13 bases. The CDR3 DNA is TGTGCCAGCAGCTGGGAGAGCGGAGTCAATGAGCAGTTCTTC. Amino acid sequence: CASSWESGVNEQFF. The entire variable domain, with the rest obtained from reference TRBV5-4 and TRBJ2-1, is as follows: ETGVTQSPTHLIKTRGQQVTLRCSSQSGHNTVSWYQQALGQGPQFIFQYYREEENGRGNFPPRFSGLQFPNYSSELNVNALELDDSALYLCASSWESGVNEQFFGPGTRLTVL.

This clone was detected a few times. CDR3: CSVMDGDLYPQHF. In DNA form, the CDR3 reads TGCAGCGTCATGGACGGCGATCTGTACCCCCAGCATTTT. This chain uses TRBV29-1 with TRBJ1-5; no reliable D call. Trimming stripped 6 bases from V and 10 bases from J, with 19 bases between. CDR3 length equals 13 residues. The V gene's germline CDR1 is SQVTM and CDR2 ANQGSEA.

V usage is TRBV18 and J usage is TRBJ1-4; no clear D gene. Looked up from germline, CDR1 is KGHSH and CDR2 is LQKENI. The germline V and J ends were trimmed by 2 bases and 7 bases, with 20 bases remaining between them. The CDR3 runs 17 residues. CDR3 residues: CASSPGTGPQAAEKLFF. CDR3 coding DNA: TGTGCCAGCTCACCAGGAACGGGCCCCCAGGCCGCTGAAAAACTGTTTTTT.

This chain links TRBV19 with TRBJ2-5; perhaps D is TRBD1 or TRBD2 (6 bases each). Trimming pared 5 bases from V and 1 base from J, leaving 11 bases between. This CDR3 region has 14 residues. Germline V CDR1 and CDR2: LNHDA, SQIVND (reference sequence). CDR3 in amino acids: CASSRGLSQETQYF. Written as DNA, the CDR3 is TGTGCCAGTAGTCGGGGGCTGAGCCAAGAGACCCAGTACTTC. Based on the CDR3 plus reference TRBV19 and TRBJ2-5, the full variable domain is DGGITQSPKYLFRKEGQNVTLSCEQNLNHDAMYWYRQDPGQGLRLIYYSQIVNDFQKGDIAEGYSVSREKKESFPLTVTSAQKNPTAFYLCASSRGLSQETQYFGPGTRLLVL.

This clone has a handful of counts. This chain joins TRBV29-1 and TRBJ1-5; D possibly corresponds to TRBD1 (5 bases). CDR1 and CDR2 (germline): SQVTM, ANQGSEA. The CDR3 runs 14 residues. V lost 3 bases and J lost 4, with 13 bases in between. The CDR3 DNA reads as TGCAGCGTTGAGGGTGACAGTCCTAATCAGCCCCAGCATTTT. Protein: CSVEGDSPNQPQHF.

The V gene is TRBV7-2, the J gene TRBJ1-1; D remains ambiguous. The CDR3 length is 14 residues. Germline CDR1 is SGHTA and CDR2 is FQGNSA. Between the trimmed V and J ends, which lost 5 bases and 3 bases, there was a span of 13 bases. The CDR3 sequence: CASSPGWAYTEAFF. CDR3 in DNA: TGTGCCAGCAGCCCCGGGTGGGCATACACTGAAGCTTTCTTT.

CDR3 bases: TGTGCCAGCTCCCGACAGGGGGCAGCTTACGAGCAGTACGTC. Its protein is CASSRQGAAYEQYV. The gene calls are TRBV18 and TRBJ2-7; 10 bases map to TRBD1. Germline lookup yields CDR1 KGHSH and CDR2 LQKENI. The CDR3 is 14 residues long. The V segment lost 6 bases and the J segment 4 bases; nucleotides outside the gene matches: 6.

This clone was counted a few times. V usage is TRBV9 and J usage is TRBJ1-2, with D uncertain. V lost 2 bases and J lost 6, with 11 bases in between. This CDR3 has 13 amino acids. The germline V gene has CDR1 SGDLS and CDR2 YYNGEE. The CDR3 DNA is TGTGCCAGCAGCGTTCGGAGGGATGATGGCTACACCTTC. This codes for CASSVRRDDGYTF.

This clone has only a few counts. This chain uses TRBV29-1 with TRBJ1-1; TRBD1 matches at 8 bases. The germline V gene encodes CDR1 SQVTM and CDR2 ANQGSEA. The CDR3 loop spans 10 amino acids. J gave up 10 bases and V 3 bases, and 1 base lay outside the gene matches. CDR3 DNA sequence: TGCAGCGTTGACAGGGGGCGAGCTTTCTTT. It is translated as CSVDRGRAFF.

This chain connects TRBV11-1 to TRBJ2-5; 7 bases are shared with TRBD1. V trimming: 7 bases; J trimming: 5 bases; junction bases outside the gene matches: 7. There are 13 residues in the CDR3. Germline V gives CDR1 SGHAT, CDR2 FQDESV (reference sequence). DNA for the CDR3: TGTGCCAGCACCACCAGGGGGACGGAGACCCAGTACTTC. Translation gives CASTTRGTETQYF.

Points on this clone: Different DNA sequences within this sample yield the same CDR3. V is TRBV29-1 and J is TRBJ1-1; 7 positions agree with TRBD1. Germline values: CDR1 SQVTM, CDR2 ANQGSEA. The CDR3 covers 13 residues. Trimming cost V 3 bases and J 2 bases; bases outside gene matches: 3. DNA of the CDR3: TGCAGCGTTGAGACAGGGCCTAACACTGAAGCTTTCTTT. This sequence encodes CSVETGPNTEAFF.

The chain is built from TRBV5-4 and TRBJ2-1; 7 bases are a match to TRBD2. CDR1 SGHNT and CDR2 YYREEE come from the germline V gene (reference sequence). V trimming: 5 bases; J trimming: 9 bases; junction bases outside the gene matches: 11. CDR3 size: 14 residues. CDR3 DNA sequence: TGTGCCAGCAGGACAGCGGGAAGTCGCCGTGAGCAGTTCTTC. Its protein is CASRTAGSRREQFF.

This clone was counted between two and nine times. The genes are TRBV29-1 and TRBJ2-7, with D uncertain. In germline, CDR1 is SQVTM, CDR2 ANQGSEA. This CDR3 region has 13 residues. The ends were cut back, 1 base at V and 7 bases at J, with 14 bases in the middle. CDR3 amino acids: CSVEATSLGEQYF. The DNA for the CDR3 is TGCAGCGTTGAAGCCACATCCTTAGGGGAGCAGTACTTC.

This clone appeared a few times. The gene calls are TRBV9 and TRBJ2-5, with 7 nucleotides matching TRBD1. The germline gives CDR1 SGDLS, CDR2 YYNGEE. The trim removed 2 bases at V and 5 bases at J, leaving 6 bases unmatched. This CDR3 has 14 amino acids. The CDR3 bases are TGTGCCAGCAGCGTTCGACAGGGTACGGAGACCCAGTACTTC. This sequence encodes CASSVRQGTETQYF.

The chain links TRBV19 to TRBJ2-1; D is tentatively TRBD1 or TRBD2 (6 bases each). Trimming left V 3 bases short and J 9 bases short, with 15 bases between. Germline V gene sequence: CDR1 LNHDA, CDR2 SQIVND (reference sequence). There are 14 residues in the CDR3. CDR3 coding DNA: TGTGCCAGTAGTATGAAGGTCAGGGGAGGTGAGCAGTTCTTC. Translating gives CASSMKVRGGEQFF.

This clone was seen a handful of times. The gene calls are TRBV29-1 and TRBJ2-3, with 8 bases identical to TRBD1. The ends lost 7 bases at V and 4 bases at J; junction bases unmatched: 10. The V gene's germline CDR1 is SQVTM and CDR2 ANQGSEA. CDR3 length: 14 amino acids. CDR3 sequence (DNA): TGCAGCGGAACCAGACAGGGGTCCGCAGATACGCAGTATTTT. It translates to CSGTRQGSADTQYF.

Turning to this clone: Within the sample, other DNA sequences also encode this same CDR3. V is TRBV9 and J is TRBJ1-3; D ambiguous. CDR3 length equals 15 residues. Trimming took off 0 bases at V and 0 bases at J, with 7 bases between the two ends. The germline CDR1 and CDR2 sequences are SGDLS and YYNGEE. CDR3 protein: CASSVVGSSGNTIYF. Here the CDR3 DNA reads TGTGCCAGCAGCGTAGTTGGGAGCTCTGGAAACACCATATATTTT.

In this sample, this clone turned up a few times. This chain connects TRBV7-9 to TRBJ2-2; D ambiguous. Germline V gene data show CDR1 as SEHNR and CDR2 as FQNEAQ (reference sequence). This CDR3 is 12 amino acids long. The V and J ends lost 0 bases and 6 bases respectively, with 2 bases between them. CDR3 loop: CASSLASGELFF. The CDR3, as DNA: TGTGCCAGCAGCTTAGCCTCCGGGGAGCTGTTTTTT.

The chain uses TRBV6-4 and TRBJ2-3, with 12 bases identical to TRBD2. CDR1 is MRHNA, CDR2 SNTAGT, per germline. The V gene end was trimmed by 6 bases and the J gene end by 5 bases; junction bases not matched to a gene: 6. CDR3 length: 15 residues. The CDR3 sequence: CASRVTSGSGDTQYF. The CDR3, as DNA: TGTGCCAGCAGAGTGACTAGCGGGAGTGGAGATACGCAGTATTTT.

A few counts support this clone. The chain couples TRBV30 to TRBJ2-7, with 7 bases fitting TRBD2. CDR3 size: 17 residues. Trimming at V came to 2 bases and at J to 1 base, leaving 14 bases not matched to a gene. Germline V gives CDR1 GTSNPN, CDR2 SVGIG (reference sequence). The CDR3 bases are TGTGCCTGGAGTCCCCTAGGACCGGGACTAATTTCCTACGAGCAGTACTTC. Residues: CAWSPLGPGLISYEQYF.

This rearrangement joins TRBV7-9 to TRBJ2-7, with D tentatively TRBD2 (6 bases). V was clipped by 2 bases and J by 5 bases, with 19 bases between them. The CDR3 has 16 amino acids. Germline loops: CDR1 SEHNR, CDR2 FQNEAQ (reference sequence). The CDR3: CASSLWVAGGSDEQYV. CDR3 in DNA: TGTGCCAGCAGCTTATGGGTAGCAGGAGGGTCAGACGAGCAGTACGTC.

The chain recombines TRBV29-1 with TRBJ2-1; the match to TRBD1 covers 8 bases. This CDR3 has 15 amino acids. The V gene end was trimmed by 5 bases and the J gene end by 4 bases; junction bases not matched to a gene: 10. Germline CDR1 reads SQVTM; CDR2 reads ANQGSEA. CDR3 bases: TGCAGCGTTCAGGGGGCCGCCGGCTGGTACAATGAGCAGTTCTTC. This translates into CSVQGAAGWYNEQFF.

The chain recombines TRBV30 with TRBJ1-5; no clear D gene. Trimming cost V 4 bases and J 6 bases, with 13 bases left between them. CDR1 is GTSNPN and CDR2 is SVGIG in the germline V gene (reference sequence). The length of the CDR3 is 13 residues. In DNA form, the CDR3 reads TGTGCCTGGACCGGGGTGTACGGTCAGCCCCAGCATTTT. It specifies CAWTGVYGQPQHF.

This chain joins TRBV4-3 and TRBJ2-6; D gene ambiguous. The V gene's germline CDR1 is LGHNA and CDR2 YSLEER. This CDR3 contains 18 residues. V was trimmed by 0 bases and J by 0 bases, leaving 12 bases between them. The DNA for the CDR3 is TGCGCCAGCAGCCAAGATTGGCTCAGGCGCTCTGGGGCCAACGTCCTGACTTTC. This gives the protein CASSQDWLRRSGANVLTF.

The rearrangement joins TRBV9 to TRBJ2-5, with TRBD2 matching 9 bases. The CDR3 runs to 14 residues. V trimming: 2 bases; J trimming: 2 bases; junction bases outside the gene matches: 1. CDR1 is SGDLS, CDR2 YYNGEE, per germline. As DNA, the CDR3 is TGTGCCAGCAGCGTTAGCGGGAGACAAGAGACCCAGTACTTC. It is translated as CASSVSGRQETQYF.

This clone was detected a few times. This chain uses TRBV30 with TRBJ1-2, with D unresolved. The V and J ends lost 3 bases and 4 bases respectively, with 12 bases between them. The CDR3 covers 13 residues. Germline V lookup: CDR1 GTSNPN, CDR2 SVGIG (reference sequence). This chain's CDR3 is CAWRARLGYGYTF. In DNA, the CDR3 is TGTGCCTGGAGGGCCCGGCTCGGCTATGGCTACACCTTC.

The chain combines TRBV12-5 with TRBJ2-3; 13 bases match TRBD2. V lost 5 bases to trimming and J lost 2 bases; unmatched junction nucleotides: 4. The CDR3 runs to 16 residues. Germline V gene sequence: CDR1 LGHNT, CDR2 FRNRAP. The CDR3 sequence is CASGPGLAGLTDTQYF. The CDR3 nucleotides are TGTGCTAGTGGTCCGGGACTAGCGGGACTCACAGATACGCAGTATTTT.

This clone was recorded a few times. This sample includes further DNA sequences coding for the same CDR3. This chain links TRBV7-2 with TRBJ2-3; 11 positions match TRBD2. Germline V gene sequence: CDR1 SGHTA, CDR2 FQGNSA. V trimming: 5 bases; J trimming: 0 bases; junction bases outside the gene matches: 4. The CDR3 is 16 amino acids. The CDR3 DNA reads as TGTGCCAGCAGCCCGGGACTAGCGGTCAGCACAGATACGCAGTATTTT. This codes for CASSPGLAVSTDTQYF.

This clone occurred many times. This chain joins TRBV30 and TRBJ1-2; D call uncertain. CDR1 GTSNPN and CDR2 SVGIG come from the germline V gene (reference sequence). Trimming removed 4 bases from V and 6 bases from J, with 12 bases in between. CDR3 size: 12 residues. The CDR3 DNA reads as TGTGCCTGGATTCGACAAGTCGATGGCTACACCTTC. Translating gives CAWIRQVDGYTF. Together with reference TRBV30 and TRBJ1-2, the CDR3 gives the full variable domain: SQTIHQWPATLVQPVGSPLSLECTVEGTSNPNLYWYRQAAGRGLQLLFYSVGIGQISSEVPQNLSASRPQDRQFILSSKKLLLSDSGFYLCAWIRQVDGYTFGSGTRLTVV.

This clone showed up just a few times. V gene TRBV28 combines with J gene TRBJ2-3; no definite D call. V was clipped by 5 bases and J by 0 bases, with 12 bases between them. The germline V gene has CDR1 MDHEN and CDR2 SYDVKM. This CDR3 is 15 amino acids long. Written as DNA, the CDR3 is TGTGCCAGCAGTCCCCGGTTGGGCAGCACAGATACGCAGTATTTT. This sequence encodes CASSPRLGSTDTQYF.

This chain connects TRBV4-2 to TRBJ2-6; D perhaps matches TRBD1 (5 bases). V was pared by 5 bases and J by 2 bases, with 13 bases between. The CDR3 length is 16 residues. The germline gives CDR1 LGHNA, CDR2 YNFKEQ. The CDR3 nucleotides read TGTGCCAGCAGCACGTTGACAGTAACTGGGGCCAACGTCCTGACTTTC. The encoded protein is CASSTLTVTGANVLTF.

In its sample, this clone was seen a few times. This sequence joins TRBV28 and TRBJ1-2; D remains unclear. The CDR3 length is 14 residues. The V end lost 6 bases, the J end lost 8 bases, and 19 bases lay between the germline ends. CDR1 and CDR2 (germline): MDHEN, SYDVKM. CDR3 residues: CASRTNPVRSGYTF. The CDR3 coding sequence is TGTGCCAGCAGGACCAACCCAGTACGGTCGGGCTACACCTTC.